Listed below are T cell receptor beta chains from one sample, sequenced in a study of chronic HIV infection and antiretroviral therapy. TCRdb independently ran MiXCR on the 5' RACE reads; one entry per CDR3 protein. The sample carries more than 25,000 distinct CDR3 sequences, about 9.6% recorded once. Sequenced: peripheral blood. These receptors were collected from an adult who had HIV and had not received antiretroviral therapy, or was an uninfected healthy control (not recorded which). CDR3s include the opening cysteine and the closing phenylalanine or tryptophan. The D gene is left open where the match is weak. Expanded clones get a size class; other rows say once, few or many, or leave the size out.

TRBV29-1	-	TRBJ1-3	15	-	CSGDLLPASGNTIYF	TGCAGCGGTGACCTTTTGCCAGCCTCTGGAAACACCATATATTTT
TRBV7-2	-	TRBJ2-7	14	-	CVSTPEGRPHEQYF	TGTGTCAGCACCCCTGAGGGTAGGCCCCACGAGCAGTACTTC
TRBV20-1	many	TRBJ1-2	13	-	CSARDEINYGYTF	TGCAGTGCTAGAGACGAGATCAACTATGGCTACACCTTC
TRBV20-1	-	TRBJ2-3	12	TRBD2	CSAGGGTDTQYF	TGCAGTGCGGGGGGGGGCACAGATACGCAGTATTTT
TRBV27	few	TRBJ1-5	18	TRBD1	CASSPGQRWAYSNQPQHF	TGTGCCAGCAGTCCGGGACAGCGGTGGGCATATAGCAATCAGCCCCAGCATTTT
TRBV10-3	many	TRBJ2-1	13	-	CAIRGDNMHEQFF	TGTGCCATCAGGGGCGACAATATGCATGAGCAGTTCTTC
TRBV27	many	TRBJ1-5	15	TRBD1	CASRTYRGGNQPQHF	TGTGCCAGCAGGACCTACAGGGGTGGAAATCAGCCCCAGCATTTT
TRBV25-1	many	TRBJ2-5	16	-	CASSESSSRKQETQYF	TGTGCCAGCAGTGAGTCTAGCAGTCGAAAGCAAGAGACCCAGTACTTC
TRBV5-1	few	TRBJ2-3	19	TRBD2	CASRQYLAVTLSSTDTQYF	TGCGCCAGCCGCCAATATCTAGCGGTGACTCTTTCTAGCACAGATACGCAGTATTTT
TRBV7-9	-	TRBJ1-2	14	TRBD1	CASSPGQGNYGYTF	TGTGCCAGCAGCCCCGGACAGGGGAACTATGGCTACACCTTC
TRBV14	many	TRBJ2-7	14	-	CASSQDRAGEVQYF	TGTGCCAGCAGCCAAGATCGGGCCGGGGAAGTCCAGTACTTC
TRBV29-1	many	TRBJ1-1	14	TRBD1	CSVGHNPGTGEAFF	TGCAGCGTTGGTCACAACCCTGGGACAGGTGAAGCTTTCTTT
TRBV20-1	-	TRBJ1-2	13	-	CSASPGGLYGYTF	TGCAGTGCGTCCCCTGGTGGTCTCTATGGCTACACCTTC
TRBV5-1	few	TRBJ2-3	12	-	CASSLSWDTQYF	TGCGCCAGCAGCTTGTCCTGGGATACGCAGTATTTT
TRBV20-1	-	TRBJ2-3	14	-	CSARDVKGTDTQYF	TGCAGTGCTAGAGATGTAAAGGGGACAGATACGCAGTATTTT
TRBV6-6	many	TRBJ1-1	12	-	CASSYLYFEAFF	TGTGCCAGCAGTTACCTCTACTTTGAAGCTTTCTTT
TRBV28	many	TRBJ2-1	11	-	CASSQPLLQFF	TGTGCCAGCAGTCAACCCCTACTTCAGTTCTTC
TRBV7-2	many	TRBJ2-1	11	-	CASSYYNEQFF	TGTGCCAGCAGCTATTACAATGAGCAGTTCTTC
TRBV7-2	few	TRBJ2-3	15	TRBD2	CASSSSGTGTDTQYF	TGTGCCAGCAGCAGTAGCGGGACTGGCACAGATACGCAGTATTTT
TRBV12-3/TRBV12-4	few	TRBJ1-5	18	TRBD1	CASSRLGTGGGNNQPQHF	TGTGCCAGCAGCCGCTTGGGGACAGGGGGCGGTAACAATCAGCCCCAGCATTTT
TRBV29-1	-	TRBJ2-1	14	-	CSVEELSSYNEQFF	TGCAGCGTAGAGGAGCTAAGCTCCTACAATGAGCAGTTCTTC
TRBV2	few	TRBJ1-2	14	-	CASSSGPLGDGYTF	TGTGCCAGCAGTTCCGGGCCCCTGGGAGATGGCTACACCTTC
TRBV29-1	-	TRBJ1-2	13	-	CSVPPGSDYGYTF	TGCAGCGTACCACCAGGGTCGGACTATGGCTACACCTTC
TRBV7-9	many	TRBJ2-3	16	-	CASSPWLTVAGDTQYF	TGTGCCAGCAGCCCTTGGTTGACCGTCGCCGGGGATACGCAGTATTTT
TRBV10-1	few	TRBJ2-7	13	TRBD2	CASSESGLSEQYF	TGCGCCAGCAGTGAGTCGGGACTATCCGAGCAGTACTTC
TRBV27	-	TRBJ2-7	15	TRBD2	CASTQRRGDSYEQYF	TGTGCCAGCACCCAGAGGCGGGGGGACTCCTACGAGCAGTACTTC
TRBV27	-	TRBJ2-7	15	TRBD2	CASSLTSGGAYEQYF	TGTGCCAGCAGTCTAACTAGCGGGGGGGCCTACGAGCAGTACTTC
TRBV6-1	medium-sized	TRBJ2-2	15	TRBD2	CASSETSGSTGELFF	TGTGCCAGCAGTGAAACTAGCGGGAGCACCGGGGAGCTGTTTTTT
TRBV2	-	TRBJ2-4	14	TRBD2	CASSNSGTSNIQYF	TGTGCCAGCAGTAATAGCGGGACTTCTAACATTCAGTACTTC
TRBV7-6	-	TRBJ2-7	14	-	CASSLDTNTYEQYF	TGTGCCAGCAGCCTCGACACTAATACCTACGAGCAGTACTTC
TRBV5-1	-	TRBJ2-5	16	TRBD2	CASSLKRTSGQETQYF	TGCGCCAGCAGCCTAAAGAGGACTAGCGGACAAGAGACCCAGTACTTC
TRBV4-3	many	TRBJ2-1	15	-	CASSHRLGGSDEQFF	TGCGCCAGCAGCCACCGACTAGGCGGGTCCGATGAGCAGTTCTTC
TRBV20-1	many	TRBJ1-5	12	-	CSASGSNQPQHF	TGCAGTGCTAGCGGGAGCAATCAGCCCCAGCATTTT
TRBV20-1	-	TRBJ2-5	12	-	CSARTLGETQYF	TGCAGTGCTCGGACTTTGGGGGAGACCCAGTACTTC
TRBV7-2	-	TRBJ1-1	13	-	CASSLKTGFEAFF	TGTGCCAGCAGCTTAAAAACAGGGTTTGAAGCTTTCTTT
TRBV27	many	TRBJ1-1	14	-	CASSPLTLGTEAFF	TGTGCCAGCAGTCCCCTGACTTTGGGGACTGAAGCTTTCTTT
TRBV7-2	many	TRBJ2-7	14	-	CASSARDTSYEQYF	TGTGCCAGCAGCGCACGGGACACTTCCTACGAGCAGTACTTC
TRBV11-2	many	TRBJ2-2	13	-	CASSLENTGELFF	TGTGCCAGCAGCTTAGAGAACACCGGGGAGCTGTTTTTT
TRBV2	many	TRBJ1-1	13	-	CASSSMDSDEAFF	TGTGCCAGCAGTTCAATGGACAGTGATGAAGCTTTCTTT
TRBV4-1	few	TRBJ2-5	20	TRBD2	CASSQVGLAGAPSRSSAQYF	TGCGCCAGCAGCCAAGTCGGCCTAGCGGGAGCGCCATCAAGGTCGTCGGCCCAGTACTTC
TRBV4-3	many	TRBJ2-7	11	-	CASSQNDEQYF	TGCGCCAGCAGCCAAAATGACGAGCAGTACTTC
TRBV5-1	medium-sized	TRBJ1-5	15	-	CASSLGGDSNQPQHF	TGCGCCAGCAGCTTGGGCGGGGATAGCAATCAGCCCCAGCATTTT
TRBV12-3/TRBV12-4	many	TRBJ2-2	16	-	CASSSSVGVNTGELFF	TGTGCCAGCAGTTCCTCGGTAGGGGTGAACACCGGGGAGCTGTTTTTT